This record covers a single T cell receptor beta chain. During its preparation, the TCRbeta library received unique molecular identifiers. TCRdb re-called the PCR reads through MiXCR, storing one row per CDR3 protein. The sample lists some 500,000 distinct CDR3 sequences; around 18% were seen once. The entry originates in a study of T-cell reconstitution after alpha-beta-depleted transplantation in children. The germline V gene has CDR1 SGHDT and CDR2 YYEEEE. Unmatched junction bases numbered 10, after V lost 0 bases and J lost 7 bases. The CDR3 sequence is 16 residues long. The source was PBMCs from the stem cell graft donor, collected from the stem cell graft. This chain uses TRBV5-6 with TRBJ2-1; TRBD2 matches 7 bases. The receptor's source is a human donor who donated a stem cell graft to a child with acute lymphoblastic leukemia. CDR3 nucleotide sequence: TGTGCCAGCAGCTTGGATCCAGGCGGGAGTTCTAATGAGCAGTTCTTC. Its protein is CASSLDPGGSSNEQFF.